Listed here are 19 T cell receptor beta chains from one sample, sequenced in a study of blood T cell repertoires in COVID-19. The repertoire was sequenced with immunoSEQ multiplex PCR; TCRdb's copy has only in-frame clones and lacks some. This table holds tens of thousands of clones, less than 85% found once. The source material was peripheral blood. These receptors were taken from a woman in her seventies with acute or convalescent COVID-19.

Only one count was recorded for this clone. CDR3 DNA: TGTGCCACTAATGATGGGCTCCAGTCTGGAAACACCATATATTTT. Translating it yields CATNDGLQSGNTIYF. The rearrangement uses TRBV18 and TRBJ1-3, with unresolved D. CDR3 length: 15 residues. Between the trimmed V and J ends, which lost 10 bases and 1 base, there was a span of 17 bases. Germline values: CDR1 KGHSH, CDR2 LQKENI. Together with reference TRBV18 and TRBJ1-3, the CDR3 gives the full variable domain: NAGVMQNPRHLVRRRGQEARLRCSPMKGHSHVYWYRQLPEEGLKFMVYLQKENIIDESGMPKERFSAEFPKEGPSILRIQQVVRGDSAAYFCATNDGLQSGNTIYFGEGSWLTVV.

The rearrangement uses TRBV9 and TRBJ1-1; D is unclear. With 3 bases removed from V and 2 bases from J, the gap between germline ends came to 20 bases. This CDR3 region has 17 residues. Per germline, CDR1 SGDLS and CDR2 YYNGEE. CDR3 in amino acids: CASSGTWSVQRNTEAFF. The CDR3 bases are TGTGCCAGCAGCGGTACGTGGTCCGTACAAAGAAACACTGAAGCTTTCTTT. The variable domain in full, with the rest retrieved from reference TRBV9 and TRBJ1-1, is DSGVTQTPKHLITATGQRVTLRCSPRSGDLSVYWYQQSLDQGLQFLIQYYNGEERAKGNILERFSAQQFPDLHSELNLSSLELGDSALYFCASSGTWSVQRNTEAFFGQGTRLTVV.

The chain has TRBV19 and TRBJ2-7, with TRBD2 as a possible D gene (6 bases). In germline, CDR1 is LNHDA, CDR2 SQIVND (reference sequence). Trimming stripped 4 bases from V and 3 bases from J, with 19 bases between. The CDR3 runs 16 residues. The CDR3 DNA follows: TGTGCCAGTAGTAGGGCACCAGCGGGCGAGAACTACGAGCAGTACTTC. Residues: CASSRAPAGENYEQYF.

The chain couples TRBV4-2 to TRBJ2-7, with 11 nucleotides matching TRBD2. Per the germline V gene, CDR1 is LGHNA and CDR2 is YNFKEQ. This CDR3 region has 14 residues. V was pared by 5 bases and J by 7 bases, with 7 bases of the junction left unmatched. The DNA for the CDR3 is TGTGCCAGCAGCTATAGCGGGAGGGTTCGGGAGCAGTACTTC. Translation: CASSYSGRVREQYF.

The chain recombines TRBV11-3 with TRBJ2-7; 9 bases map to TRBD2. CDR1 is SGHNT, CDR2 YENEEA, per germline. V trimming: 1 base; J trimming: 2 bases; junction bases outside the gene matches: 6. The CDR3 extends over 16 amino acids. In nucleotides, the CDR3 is TGTGCCAGCAGCTTAGTAGGGGCTAGCGGGACCTACGAGCAGTACTTC. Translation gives CASSLVGASGTYEQYF.

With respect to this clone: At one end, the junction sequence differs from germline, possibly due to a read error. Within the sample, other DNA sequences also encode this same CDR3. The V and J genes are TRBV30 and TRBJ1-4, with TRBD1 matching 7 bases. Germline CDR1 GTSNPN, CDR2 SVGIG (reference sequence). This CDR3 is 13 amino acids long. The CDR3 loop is CAWAGQFNEKLFF. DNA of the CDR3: TGTGCCTGGGCGGGACAGTTTAATGAAAAACTATTTTTT.

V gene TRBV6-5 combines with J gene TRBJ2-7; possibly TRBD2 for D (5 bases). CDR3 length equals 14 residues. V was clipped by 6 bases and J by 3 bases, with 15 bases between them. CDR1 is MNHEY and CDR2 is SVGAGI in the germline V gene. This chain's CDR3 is CASRLRENRYEQYF. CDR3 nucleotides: TGTGCCAGCAGACTTCGGGAAAATCGCTACGAGCAGTACTTC.

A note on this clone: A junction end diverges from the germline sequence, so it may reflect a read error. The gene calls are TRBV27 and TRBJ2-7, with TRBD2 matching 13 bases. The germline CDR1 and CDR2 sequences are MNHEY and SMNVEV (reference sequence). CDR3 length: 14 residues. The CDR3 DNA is TGTGCCAGCAGTTTATTTACCCCGACTAGCGGGAGGATCTTC. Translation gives CASSLFTPTSGRIF.

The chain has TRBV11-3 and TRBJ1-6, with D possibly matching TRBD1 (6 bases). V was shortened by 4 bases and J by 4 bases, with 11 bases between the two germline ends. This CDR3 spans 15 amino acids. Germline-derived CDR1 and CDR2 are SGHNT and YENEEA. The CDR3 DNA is TGTGCCAGCAGCTCCCAGGGGAATTATAATTCACCCCTCCACTTT. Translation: CASSSQGNYNSPLHF.

CDR3 loop: CASRESGLVMNTEAFF. CDR3 bases: TGTGCCAGCAGGGAGTCAGGGCTCGTTATGAACACTGAAGCTTTCTTT. The J gene is TRBJ1-1, the V gene TRBV13; tentatively, D is TRBD1 (5 bases). Germline loops: CDR1 PRHDT, CDR2 FYEKMQ (reference sequence). V gave up 6 bases and J gave up 0 bases, with 17 bases separating them. The CDR3 totals 16 residues.

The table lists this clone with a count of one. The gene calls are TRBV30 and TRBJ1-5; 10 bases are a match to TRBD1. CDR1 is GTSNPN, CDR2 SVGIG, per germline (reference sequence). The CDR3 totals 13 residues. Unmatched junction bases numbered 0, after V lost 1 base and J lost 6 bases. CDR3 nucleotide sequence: TGTGCCTGGAGTGGGACAGGGGGTCAGCCCCAGCATTTT. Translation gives CAWSGTGGQPQHF.

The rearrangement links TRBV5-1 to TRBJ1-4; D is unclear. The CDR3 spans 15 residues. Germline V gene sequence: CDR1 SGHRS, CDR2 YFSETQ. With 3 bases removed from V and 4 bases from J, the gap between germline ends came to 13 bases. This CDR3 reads CASSSEKQNNEKLFF. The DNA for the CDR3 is TGCGCCAGCAGCTCCGAAAAACAGAATAATGAAAAACTGTTTTTT.

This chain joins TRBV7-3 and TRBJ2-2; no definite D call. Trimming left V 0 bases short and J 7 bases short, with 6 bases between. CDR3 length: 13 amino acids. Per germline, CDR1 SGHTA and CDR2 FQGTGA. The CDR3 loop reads CASSLTSLGELFF. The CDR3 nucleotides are TGTGCCAGCAGCTTAACTAGCCTCGGGGAGCTGTTTTTT.

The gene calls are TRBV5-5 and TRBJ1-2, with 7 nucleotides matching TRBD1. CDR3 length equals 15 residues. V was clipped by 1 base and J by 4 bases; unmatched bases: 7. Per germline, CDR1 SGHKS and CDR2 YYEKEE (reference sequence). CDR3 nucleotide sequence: TGTGCCAGCAGCTTGCAAGGGGGCGAGGTCTATGGCTACACCTTC. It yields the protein CASSLQGGEVYGYTF.

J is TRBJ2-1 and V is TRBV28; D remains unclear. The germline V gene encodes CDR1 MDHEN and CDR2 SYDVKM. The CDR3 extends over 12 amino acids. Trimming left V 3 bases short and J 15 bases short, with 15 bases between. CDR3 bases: TGTGCCAGCAGTTTGAACTTGGGCTCCGCGTTCTTC. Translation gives CASSLNLGSAFF.

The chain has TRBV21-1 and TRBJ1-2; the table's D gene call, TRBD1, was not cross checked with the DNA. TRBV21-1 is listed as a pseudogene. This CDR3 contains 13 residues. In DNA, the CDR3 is TGTGCCAGCAGCAAAGGACAGGGTGGTGGCTACACCTTC. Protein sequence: CASSKGQGGGYTF.

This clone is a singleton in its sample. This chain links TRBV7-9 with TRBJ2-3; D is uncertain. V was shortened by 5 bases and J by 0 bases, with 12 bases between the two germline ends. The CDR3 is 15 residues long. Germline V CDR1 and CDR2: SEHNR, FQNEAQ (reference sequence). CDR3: CASSGRVLSTDTQYF. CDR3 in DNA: TGTGCCAGCAGCGGTCGGGTACTGAGCACAGATACGCAGTATTTT.

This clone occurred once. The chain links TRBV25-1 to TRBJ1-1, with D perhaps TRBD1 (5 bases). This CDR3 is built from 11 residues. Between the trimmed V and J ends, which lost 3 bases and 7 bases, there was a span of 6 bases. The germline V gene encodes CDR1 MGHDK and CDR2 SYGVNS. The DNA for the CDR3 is TGTGCCAGCAGTGAGGGGGGTGAAGCTTTCTTT. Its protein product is CASSEGGEAFF.

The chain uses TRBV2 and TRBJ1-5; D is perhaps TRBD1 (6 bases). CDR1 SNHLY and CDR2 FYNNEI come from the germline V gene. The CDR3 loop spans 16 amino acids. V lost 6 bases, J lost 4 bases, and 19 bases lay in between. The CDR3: CASSPLERRGNQPQHF. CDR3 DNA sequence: TGTGCCAGCAGCCCCCTAGAGAGAAGGGGGAATCAGCCCCAGCATTTT.